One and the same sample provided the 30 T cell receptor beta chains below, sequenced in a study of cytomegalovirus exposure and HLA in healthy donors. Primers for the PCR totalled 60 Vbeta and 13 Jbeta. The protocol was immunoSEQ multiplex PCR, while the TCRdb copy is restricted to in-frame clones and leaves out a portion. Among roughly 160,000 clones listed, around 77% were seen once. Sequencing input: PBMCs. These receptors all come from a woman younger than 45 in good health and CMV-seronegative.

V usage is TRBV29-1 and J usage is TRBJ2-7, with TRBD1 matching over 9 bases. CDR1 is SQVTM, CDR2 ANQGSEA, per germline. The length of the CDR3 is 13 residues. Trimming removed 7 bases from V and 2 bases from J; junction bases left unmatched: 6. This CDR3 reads CSGGQGNPYEQYF. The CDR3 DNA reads TGCAGCGGGGGACAGGGCAATCCCTACGAGCAGTACTTC.

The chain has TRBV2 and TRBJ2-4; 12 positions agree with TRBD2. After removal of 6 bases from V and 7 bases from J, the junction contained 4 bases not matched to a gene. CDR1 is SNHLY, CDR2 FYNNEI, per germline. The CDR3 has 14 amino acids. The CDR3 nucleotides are TGTGCCAGCAGCAAGACTAGCGGGGGTAACATTCAGTACTTC. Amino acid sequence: CASSKTSGGNIQYF.

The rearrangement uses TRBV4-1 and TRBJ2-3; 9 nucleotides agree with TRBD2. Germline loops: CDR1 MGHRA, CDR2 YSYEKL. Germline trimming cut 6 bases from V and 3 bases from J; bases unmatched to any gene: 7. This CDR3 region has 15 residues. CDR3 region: CASRGAGGRTDTQYF. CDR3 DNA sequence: TGCGCCAGCAGAGGGGCGGGAGGGCGAACAGATACGCAGTATTTT.

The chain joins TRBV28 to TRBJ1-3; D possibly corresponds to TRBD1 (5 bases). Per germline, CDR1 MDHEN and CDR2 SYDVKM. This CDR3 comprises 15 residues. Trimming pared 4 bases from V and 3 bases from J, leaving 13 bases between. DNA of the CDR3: TGTGCCAGCAGTTCCGCGGGGGTGGATGGAAACACCATATATTTT. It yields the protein CASSSAGVDGNTIYF. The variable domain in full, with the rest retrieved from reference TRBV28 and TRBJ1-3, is DVKVTQSSRYLVKRTGEKVFLECVQDMDHENMFWYRQDPGLGLRLIYFSYDVKMKEKGDIPEGYSVSREKKERFSLILESASTNQTSMYLCASSSAGVDGNTIYFGEGSWLTVV.

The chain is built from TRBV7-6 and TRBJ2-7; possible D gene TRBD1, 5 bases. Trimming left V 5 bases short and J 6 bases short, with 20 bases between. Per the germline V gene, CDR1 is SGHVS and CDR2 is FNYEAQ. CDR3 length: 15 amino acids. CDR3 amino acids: CASSPPGIPPLEQYF. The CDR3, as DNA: TGTGCCAGCAGCCCACCAGGGATCCCTCCTCTCGAGCAGTACTTC.

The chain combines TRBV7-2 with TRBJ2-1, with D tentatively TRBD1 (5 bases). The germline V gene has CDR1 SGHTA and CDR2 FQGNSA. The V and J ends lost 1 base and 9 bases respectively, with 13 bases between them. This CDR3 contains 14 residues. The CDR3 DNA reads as TGTGCCAGCAGCTTAGGGACATCCGTCCGTGAGCAGTTCTTC. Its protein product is CASSLGTSVREQFF.

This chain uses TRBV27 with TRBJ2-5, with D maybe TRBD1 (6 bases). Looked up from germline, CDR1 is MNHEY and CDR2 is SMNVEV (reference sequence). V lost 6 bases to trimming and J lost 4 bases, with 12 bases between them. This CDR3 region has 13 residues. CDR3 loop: CASRGAVGETQYF. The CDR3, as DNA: TGTGCCAGCAGGGGGGCTGTCGGAGAGACCCAGTACTTC.

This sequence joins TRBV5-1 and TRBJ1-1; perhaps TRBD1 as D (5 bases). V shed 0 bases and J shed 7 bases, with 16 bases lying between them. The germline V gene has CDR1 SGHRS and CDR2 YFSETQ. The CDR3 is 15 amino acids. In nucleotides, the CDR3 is TGCGCCAGCAGCTTGGCAGGGCAGGGTTTGGGTGAAGCTTTCTTT. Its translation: CASSLAGQGLGEAFF.

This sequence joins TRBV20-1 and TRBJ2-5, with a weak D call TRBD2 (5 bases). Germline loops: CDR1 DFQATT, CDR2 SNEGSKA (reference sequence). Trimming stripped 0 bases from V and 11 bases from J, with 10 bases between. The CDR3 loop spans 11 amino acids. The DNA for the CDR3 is TGCAGTGCTAGAGATACGCTAGCACAGTACTTC. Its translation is CSARDTLAQYF.

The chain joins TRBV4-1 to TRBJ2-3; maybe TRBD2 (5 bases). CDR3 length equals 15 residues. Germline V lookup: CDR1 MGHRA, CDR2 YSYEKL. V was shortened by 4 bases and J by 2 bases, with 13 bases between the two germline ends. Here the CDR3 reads CASSPPHGNTDTQYF. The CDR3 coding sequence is TGCGCCAGCAGCCCCCCTCACGGGAACACAGATACGCAGTATTTT.

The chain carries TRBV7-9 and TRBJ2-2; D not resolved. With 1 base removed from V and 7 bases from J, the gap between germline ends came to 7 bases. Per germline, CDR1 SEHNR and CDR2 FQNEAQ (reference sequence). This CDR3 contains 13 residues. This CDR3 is CASSLELGGELFF. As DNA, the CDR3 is TGTGCCAGCAGCTTAGAACTCGGCGGGGAGCTGTTTTTT.

In DNA form, the CDR3 reads TGTGCCAGCAGTGAAGCGTCAACTAGCGGGAGAGGCGAGCAGTACTTC. Amino acid sequence: CASSEASTSGRGEQYF. The V gene is TRBV6-1, the J gene TRBJ2-7; 11 bases agree with TRBD2. The germline V gene has CDR1 MNHNS and CDR2 SASEGT. Unmatched junction bases numbered 7, after V lost 0 bases and J lost 6 bases. The CDR3 is made up of 16 amino acids.

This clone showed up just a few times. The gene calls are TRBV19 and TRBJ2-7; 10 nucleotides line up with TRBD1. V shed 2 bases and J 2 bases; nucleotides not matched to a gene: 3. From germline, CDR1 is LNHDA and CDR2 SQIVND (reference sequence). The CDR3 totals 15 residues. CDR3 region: CASSISGQGTYEQYF. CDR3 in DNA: TGTGCCAGTAGTATATCGGGACAGGGGACCTACGAGCAGTACTTC. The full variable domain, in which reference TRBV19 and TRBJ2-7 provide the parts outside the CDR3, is DGGITQSPKYLFRKEGQNVTLSCEQNLNHDAMYWYRQDPGQGLRLIYYSQIVNDFQKGDIAEGYSVSREKKESFPLTVTSAQKNPTAFYLCASSISGQGTYEQYFGPGTRLTVT.

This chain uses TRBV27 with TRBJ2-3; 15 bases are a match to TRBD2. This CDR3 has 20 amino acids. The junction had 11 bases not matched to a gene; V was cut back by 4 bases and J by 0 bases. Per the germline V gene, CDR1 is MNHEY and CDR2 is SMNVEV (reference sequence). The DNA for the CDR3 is TGTGCCAGCAGTTACAAAACCGGGACTAGCGGGAGGTTTAGCACAGATACGCAGTATTTT. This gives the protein CASSYKTGTSGRFSTDTQYF.

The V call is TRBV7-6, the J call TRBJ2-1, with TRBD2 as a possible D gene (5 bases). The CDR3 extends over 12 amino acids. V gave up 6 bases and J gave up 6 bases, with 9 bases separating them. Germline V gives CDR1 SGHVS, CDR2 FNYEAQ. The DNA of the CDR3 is TGTGCCAGCAGTCACCTAGCCAATGAGCAGTTCTTC. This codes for CASSHLANEQFF.

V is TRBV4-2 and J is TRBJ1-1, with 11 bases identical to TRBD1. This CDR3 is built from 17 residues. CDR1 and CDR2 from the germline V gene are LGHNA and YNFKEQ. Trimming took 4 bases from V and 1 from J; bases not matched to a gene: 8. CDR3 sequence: CASSRDWTGGRNTEAFF. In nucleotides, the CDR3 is TGTGCCAGCAGCCGGGACTGGACAGGGGGCAGGAACACTGAAGCTTTCTTT.

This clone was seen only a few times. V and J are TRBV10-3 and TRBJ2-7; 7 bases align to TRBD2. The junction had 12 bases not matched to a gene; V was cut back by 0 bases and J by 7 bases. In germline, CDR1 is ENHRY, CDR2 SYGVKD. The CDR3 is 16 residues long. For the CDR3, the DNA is TGTGCCATCAGTGAGTCCTCACCCGCGGGAGTCAGGGAGCAGTACTTC. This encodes CAISESSPAGVREQYF.

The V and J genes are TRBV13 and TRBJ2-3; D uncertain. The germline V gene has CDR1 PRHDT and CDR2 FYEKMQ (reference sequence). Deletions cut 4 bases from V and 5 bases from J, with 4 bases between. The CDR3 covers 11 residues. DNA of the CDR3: TGTGCCAGCAGCTCCCAAGATACGCAGTATTTT. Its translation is CASSSQDTQYF. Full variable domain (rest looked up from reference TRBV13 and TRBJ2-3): AAGVIQSPRHLIKEKRETATLKCYPIPRHDTVYWYQQGPGQDPQFLISFYEKMQSDKGSIPDRFSAQQFSDYHSELNMSSLELGDSALYFCASSSQDTQYFGPGTRLTVL.

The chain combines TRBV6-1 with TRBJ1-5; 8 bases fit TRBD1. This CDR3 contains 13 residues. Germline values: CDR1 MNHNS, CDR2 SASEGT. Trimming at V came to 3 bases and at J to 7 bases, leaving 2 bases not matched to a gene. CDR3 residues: CASSEDRVQPQHF. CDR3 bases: TGTGCCAGCAGTGAGGACAGGGTCCAGCCCCAGCATTTT.

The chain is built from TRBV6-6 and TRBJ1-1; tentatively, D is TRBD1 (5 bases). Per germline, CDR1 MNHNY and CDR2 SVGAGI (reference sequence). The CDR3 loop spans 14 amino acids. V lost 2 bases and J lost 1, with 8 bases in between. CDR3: CASSYGGENTEAFF. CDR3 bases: TGTGCCAGCAGTTACGGGGGGGAGAACACTGAAGCTTTCTTT.

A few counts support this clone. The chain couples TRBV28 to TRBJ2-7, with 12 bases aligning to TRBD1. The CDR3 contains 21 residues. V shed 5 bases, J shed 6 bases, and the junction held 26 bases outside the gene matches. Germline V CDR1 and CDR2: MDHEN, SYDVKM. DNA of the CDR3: TGTGCCAGCAGTCGGGACAGGGGGCGCGTGGTTACTAGCGGAGCAAGGGGCGAGCAGTACTTC. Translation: CASSRDRGRVVTSGARGEQYF. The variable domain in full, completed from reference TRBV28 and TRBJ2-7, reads DVKVTQSSRYLVKRTGEKVFLECVQDMDHENMFWYRQDPGLGLRLIYFSYDVKMKEKGDIPEGYSVSREKKERFSLILESASTNQTSMYLCASSRDRGRVVTSGARGEQYFGPGTRLTVT.

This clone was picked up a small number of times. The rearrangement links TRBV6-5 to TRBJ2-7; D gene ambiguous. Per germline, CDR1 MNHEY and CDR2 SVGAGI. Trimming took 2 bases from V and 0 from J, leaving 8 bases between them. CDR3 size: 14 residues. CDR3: CASSYEQASYEQYF. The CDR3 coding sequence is TGTGCCAGCAGTTACGAGCAGGCCTCCTACGAGCAGTACTTC.

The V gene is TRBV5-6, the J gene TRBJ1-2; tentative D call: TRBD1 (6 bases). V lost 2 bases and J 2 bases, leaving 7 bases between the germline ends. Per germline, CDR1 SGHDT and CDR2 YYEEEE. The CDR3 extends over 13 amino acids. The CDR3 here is CASSFTGNYGYTF. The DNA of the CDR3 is TGTGCCAGCAGCTTTACAGGGAACTATGGCTACACCTTC.

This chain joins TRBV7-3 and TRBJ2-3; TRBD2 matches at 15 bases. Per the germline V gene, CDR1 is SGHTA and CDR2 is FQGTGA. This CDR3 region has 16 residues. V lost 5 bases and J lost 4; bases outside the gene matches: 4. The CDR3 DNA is TGTGCCAGCAGCCCGGGACTAGCGGGAGGTGCAGATACGCAGTATTTT. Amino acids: CASSPGLAGGADTQYF. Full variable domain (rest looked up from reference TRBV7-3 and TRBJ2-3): GAGVSQTPSNKVTEKGKYVELRCDPISGHTALYWYRQSLGQGPEFLIYFQGTGAADDSGLPNDRFFAVRPEGSVSTLKIQRTERGDSAVYLCASSPGLAGGADTQYFGPGTRLTVL.

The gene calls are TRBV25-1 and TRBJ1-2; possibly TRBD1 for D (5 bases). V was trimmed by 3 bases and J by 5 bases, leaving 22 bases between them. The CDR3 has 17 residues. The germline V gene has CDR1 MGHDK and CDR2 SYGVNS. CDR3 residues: CASSEWGGVTNVYGYTF. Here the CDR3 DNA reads TGTGCCAGCAGTGAGTGGGGGGGGGTCACGAATGTTTATGGCTACACCTTC.

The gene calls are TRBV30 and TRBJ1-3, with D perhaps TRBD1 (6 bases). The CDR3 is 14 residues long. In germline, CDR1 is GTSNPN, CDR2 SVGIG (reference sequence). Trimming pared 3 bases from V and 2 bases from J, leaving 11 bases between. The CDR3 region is CAWRRGITGNTIYF. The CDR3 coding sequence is TGTGCCTGGAGAAGGGGGATCACTGGAAACACCATATATTTT.

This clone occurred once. CDR3 nucleotides: TGTGCCAGCACCAAAGGAGTCCGGCGGGGGGCCTACAATGAGCAGTTCTTC. Its protein product is CASTKGVRRGAYNEQFF. The chain employs TRBV7-2 and TRBJ2-1, with 8 positions matching TRBD2. This CDR3 is built from 17 residues. Germline trimming cut 7 bases from V and 2 bases from J; bases unmatched to any gene: 13. Per germline, CDR1 SGHTA and CDR2 FQGNSA.

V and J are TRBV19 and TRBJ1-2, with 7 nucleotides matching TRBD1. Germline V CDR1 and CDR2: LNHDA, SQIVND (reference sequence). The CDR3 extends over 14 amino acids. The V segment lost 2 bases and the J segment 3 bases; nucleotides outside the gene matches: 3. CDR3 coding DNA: TGTGCCAGTAGTATAACGGGGACAGACTATGGCTACACCTTC. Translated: CASSITGTDYGYTF.

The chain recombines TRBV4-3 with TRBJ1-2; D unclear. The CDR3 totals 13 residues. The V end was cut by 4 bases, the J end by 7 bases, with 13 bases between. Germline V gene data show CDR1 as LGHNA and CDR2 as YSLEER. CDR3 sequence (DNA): TGCGCCAGCAGCCCAGTCCGACGGGGTGGCTACACCTTC. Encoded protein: CASSPVRRGGYTF.

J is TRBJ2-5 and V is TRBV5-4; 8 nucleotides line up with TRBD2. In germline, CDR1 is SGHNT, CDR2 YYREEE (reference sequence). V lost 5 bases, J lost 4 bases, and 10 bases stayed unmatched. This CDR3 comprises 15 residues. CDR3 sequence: CASRNRGGLRETQYF. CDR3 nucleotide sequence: TGTGCCAGCAGGAACCGGGGGGGCCTGCGAGAGACCCAGTACTTC.